One T cell receptor beta chain is described in this entry. Original analysis: Reference gene primer amplification gave estimated nucleated cell counts. Assay: immunoSEQ multiplex PCR; the TCRdb copy retains only in-frame clones and omits some. For V, J and clone size, that table is used; D and trimming come from the DNA. The sample comprises roughly 180,000 clones, about 82% of which are singletons, and approximately 5.4% rests with the top ten. The record originates from a study of blood T cell repertoires in COVID-19. Study at large: The United States, Italy and Spain supplied acute and convalescent COVID-19 samples. Nucleic acid was either cDNA or gDNA, and it came from T cells, B-cell-depleted T cells, or PBMCs.

V shed 4 bases and J shed 0 bases, with 10 bases lying between them. Germline V lookup: CDR1 MNHEY, CDR2 SMNVEV (reference sequence). The CDR3 has 15 amino acids. The rearrangement links TRBV27 to TRBJ1-5, with a possible D match to TRBD1 (6 bases). The receptor was derived from a woman aged 30 to 39 with acute or convalescent COVID-19. What was sequenced was peripheral blood. The CDR3 reads CASSSDRNSNQPQHF. The DNA of the CDR3 is TGTGCCAGCAGTTCGGACAGAAATAGCAATCAGCCCCAGCATTTT.